The 2 T cell receptor beta chains below were found in one sample sequenced in a study of a mutant IDH1 vaccine in newly diagnosed glioma. Assay used: immunoSEQ multiplex PCR; TCRdb lists only in-frame clones, some missing. Here the sample spans roughly 26,000 clones, less than 85% being singletons. Indicated time point: week 35, safety follow-up. The study gave 300 ug of mutant IDH1 20-mer peptide per vaccine dose, with topical imiquimod. No cognate antigen is known for these TCRs. The specimen was PBMCs, collected from a glioma patient whose treatment included an IDH1 peptide vaccine. The receptors were gathered from a man aged 25 to 40 with glioma.

This clone was seen only once. This sequence joins TRBV7-2 and TRBJ1-5, with 11 bases fitting TRBD1. Germline trimming cut 5 bases from V and 0 bases from J; bases unmatched to any gene: 6. CDR1 and CDR2 from the germline V gene are SGHTA and FQGNSA. The CDR3 totals 17 residues. As DNA, the CDR3 is TGTGCCAGCAGCGACCGGGACAGGGGGTATAGCAATCAGCCCCAGCATTTT. Residues: CASSDRDRGYSNQPQHF.

The chain carries TRBV20-1 and TRBJ2-1; D unclear. V dropped 3 bases and J dropped 4 bases, with 4 bases sitting between them. The CDR3 runs 11 residues. CDR1 DFQATT and CDR2 SNEGSKA come from the germline V gene (reference sequence). CDR3 protein: CSARAYNEQFF. DNA for the CDR3: TGCAGTGCTAGGGCATACAATGAGCAGTTCTTC.